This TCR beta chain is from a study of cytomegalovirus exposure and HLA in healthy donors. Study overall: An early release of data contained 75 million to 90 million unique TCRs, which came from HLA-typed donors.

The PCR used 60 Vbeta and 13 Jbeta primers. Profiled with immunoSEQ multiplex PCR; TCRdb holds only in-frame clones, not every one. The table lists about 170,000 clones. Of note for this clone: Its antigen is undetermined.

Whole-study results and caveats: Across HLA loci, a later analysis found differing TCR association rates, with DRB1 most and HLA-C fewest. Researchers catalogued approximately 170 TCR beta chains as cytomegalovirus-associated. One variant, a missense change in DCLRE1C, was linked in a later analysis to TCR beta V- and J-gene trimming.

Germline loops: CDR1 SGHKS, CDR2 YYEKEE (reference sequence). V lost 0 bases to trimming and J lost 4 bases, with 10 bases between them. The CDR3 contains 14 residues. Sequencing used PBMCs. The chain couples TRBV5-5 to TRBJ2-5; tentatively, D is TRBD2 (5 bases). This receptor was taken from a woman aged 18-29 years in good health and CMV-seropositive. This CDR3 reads CASSLGASSETQYF. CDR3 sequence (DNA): TGTGCCAGCAGCTTGGGGGCTAGCTCAGAGACCCAGTACTTC.